Described below is a single T cell receptor (beta chain) sequence and its context. This entry is derived from a study of blood T cell repertoires in COVID-19. As for the study in general: COVID-19 samples from acute and convalescent phases originated in the United States, Italy and Spain.

From germline, CDR1 is MGHRA and CDR2 YSYEKL. Trimming pared 0 bases from V and 1 base from J, leaving 15 bases between. The CDR3 has 17 amino acids. Under the authors' procedure: Amplification of reference gene primers provided the estimated nucleated cell counts. Sequenced by immunoSEQ multiplex PCR; TCRdb stores in-frame clones only, minus some. V and J calls and clone size follow that table, whereas D and trimming were derived from the DNA. The sample has under 100,000 clones, about 85% seen once. Sequenced material: peripheral blood. This sequence originates from a man of 80 years or more with active or convalescent COVID-19. The chain links TRBV4-1 to TRBJ2-5, with D tentatively TRBD1 (5 bases). CDR3 in amino acids: CASSQEIRGSIQETQYF. The CDR3 bases are TGCGCCAGCAGCCAAGAAATAAGGGGTTCCATCCAAGAGACCCAGTACTTC.